The T cell receptor beta chain described here comes from a study of identical twins. General study points: A lower insertion count was a feature of abundant cord blood beta clonotypes, with no such feature in memory repertoires. Conclusions were drawn cross-sectionally by statistical analysis, without following the same donors. Twin pairs' shared out-of-frame alpha sequences were enriched in low generation probability.

TCRdb independently ran MiXCR on the 5' RACE reads; one entry per CDR3 protein. The sample lists about 810,000 distinct CDR3 sequences; about 12% were seen once. Germline V gene lookup returns CDR1 MRHNA and CDR2 SNTAGT. V was clipped by 2 bases and J by 0 bases, with 8 bases between them. CDR3 length: 16 amino acids. Note on this clonotype: Its specificity is unknown.

This sample also appeared in a second study, on yellow fever vaccine responses in identical twins.

The chain is built from TRBV6-4 and TRBJ2-6, with D possibly being TRBD1 or TRBD2 (6 bases each). Sequenced input: PBMCs. The sequence was collected from a woman aged 18-29 years in good health. Here the CDR3 reads CASSDRGDSGANVLTF. The CDR3 bases are TGTGCCAGCAGTGACAGGGGGGACTCTGGGGCCAACGTCCTGACTTTC.